Only one count was recorded for the clone carrying this TCR beta chain. Its cognate antigen is unknown. The data derive from a study of T cell responses to AZD1222 COVID-19 vaccine. Points from the study as a whole: Reportedly, close to half of spike-specific TCRs are directed against unmutated variant regions. It should be noted that donors were predominantly white British and more often female, and clonal diversity was possibly underestimated.

Germline V gene lookup returns CDR1 DFQATT and CDR2 SNEGSKA (reference sequence). This CDR3 has 11 amino acids. V was cut by 3 bases and J by 5 bases, with 7 bases left in between. TCRdb keeps only in-frame clones here, not all; method: immunoSEQ multiplex PCR. The sample includes roughly 160,000 clones, 94% of them seen just once. The specimen comprised peripheral blood, sampled on day 0 of AZD1222 vaccination. The clonotype was recovered from an adult in good health. This chain joins TRBV20-1 and TRBJ1-1; D call uncertain. CDR3 sequence reads: CSASSNTEAFF. The DNA of the CDR3 is TGCAGTGCTAGCTCCAATACTGAAGCTTTCTTT.